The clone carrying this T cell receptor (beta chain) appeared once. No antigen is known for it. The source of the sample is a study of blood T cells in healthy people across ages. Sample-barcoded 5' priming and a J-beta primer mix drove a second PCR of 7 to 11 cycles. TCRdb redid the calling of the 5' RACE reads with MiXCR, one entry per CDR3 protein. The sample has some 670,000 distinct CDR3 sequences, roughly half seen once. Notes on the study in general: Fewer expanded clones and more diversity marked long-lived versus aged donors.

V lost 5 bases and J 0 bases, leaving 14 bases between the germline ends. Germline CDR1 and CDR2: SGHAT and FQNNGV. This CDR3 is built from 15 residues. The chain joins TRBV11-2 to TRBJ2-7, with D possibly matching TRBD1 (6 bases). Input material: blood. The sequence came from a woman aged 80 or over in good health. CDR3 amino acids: CASSPTGLSSYEQYF. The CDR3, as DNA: TGTGCCAGCAGCCCTACAGGGTTGAGCTCCTACGAGCAGTACTTC.